The 15 T cell receptor beta chains below come from one sample, sequenced in a study of blood T cell repertoires in COVID-19 (dated by TCRdb to 2018 to 2021). The library was produced with the immunoSEQ multiplex PCR assay. TCRdb limited this immuneACCESS table to in-frame rearrangements with V and J called. A share of clones is missing; checked studies link under half to unresolved V genes, and the rest is unexplained. This sample comprises tens of thousands of clones, 65% to 85% of them detected only once. The top ten hold approximately 2.5% of the sample. The sample comprised peripheral blood. The receptors originated from an older man with active or convalescent COVID-19.

This chain joins TRBV6-6 and TRBJ2-7; D is perhaps TRBD2 (5 bases). Germline CDR1 MNHNY, CDR2 SVGAGI (reference sequence). V gave up 6 bases and J gave up 6 bases, with 18 bases separating them. The CDR3 totals 14 residues. CDR3 nucleotides: TGTGCCAGCAGCCGGGCCCTTAAACTAGGCGAGCAGTACTTC. Its protein is CASSRALKLGEQYF.

The count of this clone is one. The chain has TRBV18 and TRBJ1-5; 8 bases line up with TRBD1. The V and J ends lost 2 bases and 4 bases, in that order; junction bases with no gene match: 7. This CDR3 has 16 residues. CDR1 and CDR2 from the germline V gene are KGHSH and LQKENI. The DNA for the CDR3 is TGTGCCAGCTCACCAGGAGGACAGGGAGGTAATCAGCCCCAGCATTTT. Translation: CASSPGGQGGNQPQHF.

A word on this clone: The DNA is omitted, as the CDR3 cannot be located on it reliably, and the CDR3 follows TCRdb's listing. The chain links TRBV21-1 to TRBJ2-1; the table gives TRBD2 as D, unverified against the DNA. TRBV21-1 is a pseudogene locus. Including both end residues, the CDR3 is 18 amino acids long. CDR3 protein: CASSKFGTGTSGYNEQFF.

This clone came up once. The chain uses TRBV7-2 and TRBJ2-5; 8 nucleotides agree with TRBD2. The CDR3 is 17 residues long. V dropped 1 base and J dropped 5; count of bases not matched to a gene: 12. Germline lookup yields CDR1 SGHTA and CDR2 FQGNSA. The CDR3 bases are TGTGCCAGCAGCTTAGGACTGTCCAGCGGGAGTTCGGAGACCCAGTACTTC. It yields the protein CASSLGLSSGSSETQYF.

This clone appeared a few times. J is TRBJ1-1 and V is TRBV28; 8 bases are a match to TRBD1. Trimming took 2 bases from V and 11 from J; bases not matched to a gene: 4. Germline CDR1 and CDR2: MDHEN and SYDVKM. The CDR3 is made up of 12 amino acids. The DNA of the CDR3 is TGTGCCAGCAGTTTACAGGGGGCTCGTGCTTTCTTT. It codes for CASSLQGARAFF.

The chain carries TRBV11-2 and TRBJ2-1; 9 bases map to TRBD2. The CDR3 spans 14 residues. From germline, CDR1 is SGHAT and CDR2 FQNNGV. V trimming: 4 bases; J trimming: 8 bases; junction bases outside the gene matches: 6. The CDR3 spells CASSSGLARDEQFF. CDR3 coding DNA: TGTGCCAGCAGCTCAGGACTAGCGAGAGATGAGCAGTTCTTC.

This clone was counted a single time. The V gene is TRBV6-2 or TRBV6-3, the J gene TRBJ2-7; 10 bases are shared with TRBD1. Trimming at V came to 5 bases and at J to 2 bases, leaving 12 bases not matched to a gene. Germline V gene lookup returns CDR1 MNHEY and CDR2 SVGEGT. This CDR3 is built from 17 residues. For the CDR3, the DNA is TGTGCCAGCAGTGACCGCACCGGGACAGGGGTAACCTACGAGCAGTACTTC. Protein sequence: CASSDRTGTGVTYEQYF.

The DNA for the CDR3 is TGTGCCAGCAGCCAAGAGGCGGGAGGGCCCTCGCTCTACAATGAGCAGTTCTTC. It codes for CASSQEAGGPSLYNEQFF. V usage is TRBV14 and J usage is TRBJ2-1; 9 bases agree with TRBD2. Germline-derived CDR1 and CDR2 are SGHDN and FVKESK. The CDR3 length is 18 residues. Germline trimming cut 0 bases from V and 3 bases from J; bases unmatched to any gene: 9.

The chain has TRBV30 and TRBJ1-6; D perhaps matches TRBD1 (6 bases). The CDR3 has 15 amino acids. Per the germline V gene, CDR1 is GTSNPN and CDR2 is SVGIG (reference sequence). The ends were cut back, 0 bases at V and 10 bases at J, with 16 bases in the middle. This CDR3 reads CAWSVLGGQQSPLHF. CDR3 DNA: TGTGCCTGGAGTGTACTAGGGGGACAACAATCACCCCTCCACTTT.

This chain uses TRBV11-2 with TRBJ1-1, with 8 bases that match TRBD1. Germline V gene sequence: CDR1 SGHAT, CDR2 FQNNGV. V gave up 3 bases and J gave up 7 bases; unmatched junction bases: 7. The CDR3 consists of 14 residues. The CDR3 loop is CASSFRGHLNEAFF. As DNA, the CDR3 is TGTGCCAGCAGCTTCAGGGGGCACTTAAATGAAGCTTTCTTT.

The V call is TRBV5-6, the J call TRBJ1-2, with D unclear. CDR1 and CDR2 from the germline V gene are SGHDT and YYEEEE. The CDR3 has 15 residues. V was shortened by 0 bases and J by 4 bases, with 13 bases between the two germline ends. The CDR3 is CASSLGTYPTYGYTF. CDR3 sequence (DNA): TGTGCCAGCAGCTTGGGGACTTACCCAACCTATGGCTACACCTTC. Drawing the rest from reference TRBV5-6 and TRBJ1-2, the complete variable domain is DAGVTQSPTHLIKTRGQQVTLRCSPKSGHDTVSWYQQALGQGPQFIFQYYEEEERQRGNFPDRFSGHQFPNYSSELNVNALLLGDSALYLCASSLGTYPTYGYTFGSGTRLTVV.

The rearrangement links TRBV28 to TRBJ1-1, with TRBD1 matching 8 bases. Germline V CDR1 and CDR2: MDHEN, SYDVKM. The V segment lost 5 bases and the J segment 3 bases; nucleotides outside the gene matches: 8. The CDR3 length is 15 residues. The CDR3 loop reads CASSGTRDRYTEAFF. The CDR3 nucleotides are TGTGCCAGCAGTGGGACCCGGGACAGGTACACTGAAGCTTTCTTT.

This clone was picked up a small number of times. The V call is TRBV7-2, the J call TRBJ2-5; 7 positions agree with TRBD2. V shed 1 base and J 7 bases; nucleotides not matched to a gene: 3. CDR1 and CDR2 (germline): SGHTA, FQGNSA. The CDR3 is made up of 13 amino acids. The CDR3 reads CASSLVREGTQYF. CDR3 bases: TGTGCCAGCAGCTTAGTGAGGGAGGGGACCCAGTACTTC. Drawing the rest from reference TRBV7-2 and TRBJ2-5, the complete variable domain is GAGVSQSPSNKVTEKGKDVELRCDPISGHTALYWYRQSLGQGLEFLIYFQGNSAPDKSGLPSDRFSAERTGGSVSTLTIQRTQQEDSAVYLCASSLVREGTQYFGPGTRLLVL.

The chain is built from TRBV5-6 and TRBJ2-1; the match to TRBD1 covers 10 bases. CDR3 length: 16 residues. V was clipped by 0 bases and J by 2 bases; unmatched bases: 2. CDR1 and CDR2 (germline): SGHDT, YYEEEE. The CDR3 DNA reads as TGTGCCAGCAGCTTGGAGGGGACAGGGGCCTACAATGAGCAGTTCTTC. This codes for CASSLEGTGAYNEQFF.

The genes are TRBV6-2 or TRBV6-3 and TRBJ2-1; 11 nucleotides align to TRBD1. The CDR3 has 13 residues. The V and J ends lost 5 bases and 9 bases, in that order; junction bases with no gene match: 3. In germline, CDR1 is MNHEY, CDR2 SVGEGT. The CDR3 DNA reads as TGTGCCAGCAGTCGGACAGGGGGCGGTGAGCAGTTCTTC. It codes for CASSRTGGGEQFF.